The subject of this entry is one T cell receptor (beta chain). Its antigen is not known. This record belongs to a study of cytomegalovirus exposure and HLA in healthy donors. Per the germline V gene, CDR1 is SGHRS and CDR2 is YFSETQ. The CDR3 loop spans 13 amino acids. V was pared by 3 bases and J by 0 bases, with 0 bases of the junction left unmatched. Regarding the study as a whole: It was found in a later analysis that first-cohort TCR clusters tended to co-occur in the approximately 130 validation repertoires. According to reports, the classifier identified cytomegalovirus status with high specificity and sensitivity.

Assay: immunoSEQ multiplex PCR; the TCRdb copy retains only in-frame clones and omits some. The top ten clones hold 30% of a sample with some 140,000 clones, approximately 82% of them seen once. The sequencing input was PBMCs. This receptor was identified in a man under 40 in good health and CMV-seropositive. This chain joins TRBV5-1 and TRBJ2-7, with 7 bases identical to TRBD2. The chain's CDR3 is CASSSSGSYEQYF. The CDR3 DNA follows: TGCGCCAGCAGCTCTAGCGGCTCCTACGAGCAGTACTTC.